These 23 T cell receptor beta chains originate from one sample sequenced in a study of identical twins. TCRdb fed the 5' RACE reads into MiXCR, producing one record per CDR3 protein. The sample consists of around 650,000 distinct CDR3 sequences, 7.1% of them appearing once. This same sample was also part of a study on yellow fever vaccine responses in identical twins.

Sequencing was carried out using PBMCs. Receptors were obtained from a young woman in good health.

Many counts were recorded for this clonotype. This chain connects TRBV14 to TRBJ2-1; 11 bases fit TRBD2. V gave up 6 bases and J gave up 10 bases; unmatched junction bases: 2. This CDR3 region has 12 residues. Looked up from germline, CDR1 is SGHDN and CDR2 is FVKESK. The CDR3 region has the DNA TGTGCCAGCAGGGGGACTAGCGGCGAGCAGTTCTTC. This sequence encodes CASRGTSGEQFF.

This clonotype came up many times. The rearrangement uses TRBV5-6 and TRBJ2-7; a possible D gene is TRBD2 (6 bases). This CDR3 has 18 amino acids. The V end lost 4 bases, the J end lost 3 bases, and 26 bases lay between the germline ends. Germline V gives CDR1 SGHDT, CDR2 YYEEEE. The CDR3 bases are TGTGCCAGCAGCCCCTGGAGGGGACGGGTTTCCTACGGCTACGAGCAGTACTTC. This translates into CASSPWRGRVSYGYEQYF.

This clonotype was recorded a few times. J is TRBJ2-2 and V is TRBV28, with 9 bases fitting TRBD1. Trimming at V came to 4 bases and at J to 2 bases, leaving 8 bases not matched to a gene. The CDR3 extends over 17 amino acids. Germline-derived CDR1 and CDR2 are MDHEN and SYDVKM. CDR3 loop: CASSYLLGQGNTGELFF. CDR3 nucleotides: TGTGCCAGCAGTTATCTACTGGGACAGGGTAACACCGGGGAGCTGTTTTTT. Based on the CDR3 plus reference TRBV28 and TRBJ2-2, the full variable domain is DVKVTQSSRYLVKRTGEKVFLECVQDMDHENMFWYRQDPGLGLRLIYFSYDVKMKEKGDIPEGYSVSREKKERFSLILESASTNQTSMYLCASSYLLGQGNTGELFFGEGSRLTVL.

The table lists this clonotype with many counts. The V and J genes are TRBV2 and TRBJ2-7; D unresolved. The V gene's germline CDR1 is SNHLY and CDR2 FYNNEI. This CDR3 contains 13 residues. V was cut by 4 bases and J by 0 bases, with 7 bases left in between. In DNA, the CDR3 is TGTGCCAGCAGTGGGGAAAGCTCCTACGAGCAGTACGTC. It encodes CASSGESSYEQYV.

This clonotype appeared many times. This rearrangement joins TRBV6-6 to TRBJ2-7; TRBD1 matches at 8 bases. This CDR3 is 11 amino acids long. With 11 bases clipped from V and 5 bases from J, the junction kept 5 bases outside the gene matches. Germline V gene lookup returns CDR1 MNHNY and CDR2 SVGAGI (reference sequence). The CDR3 region is CASGQGNEQYF. The CDR3 coding sequence is TGTGCCTCCGGACAGGGTAACGAGCAGTACTTC.

The V call is TRBV5-6, the J call TRBJ1-4; no clear D. This CDR3 comprises 14 residues. Trimming took off 7 bases at V and 6 bases at J, with 16 bases between the two ends. Germline CDR1 reads SGHDT; CDR2 reads YYEEEE. CDR3 sequence (DNA): TGTGCCAGCCGCGAGGGAGGGAATGATGAAAAACTGTTTTTT. This gives the protein CASREGGNDEKLFF.

V usage is TRBV12-3 or TRBV12-4 and J usage is TRBJ2-3, with D perhaps TRBD1 (5 bases). The length of the CDR3 is 12 residues. V was pared by 7 bases and J by 4 bases, with 9 bases between. This chain's CDR3 is CASTGQSDTQYF. In DNA form, the CDR3 reads TGTGCCAGCACCGGACAATCAGATACGCAGTATTTT.

V is TRBV12-1 and J is TRBJ1-1; whether TRBD1, the table's D call, matches the DNA was not checked. TRBV12-1 is termed a pseudogene. This CDR3 is built from 14 residues. CDR3: CASSPTGENTEAFF. DNA of the CDR3: TGTGCCAGCAGCCCAACAGGGGAGAACACTGAAGCTTTCTTT.

This chain uses TRBV5-1 with TRBJ2-5; D remains ambiguous. Trimming stripped 4 bases from V and 1 base from J, with 11 bases between. The CDR3 has 14 residues. The germline V gene encodes CDR1 SGHRS and CDR2 YFSETQ. The CDR3 DNA is TGCGCCAGCAGCCTAACGTTGGCCCAAGAGACCCAGTACTTC. It encodes CASSLTLAQETQYF.

Many counts were recorded for this clonotype. The J gene is TRBJ1-5, the V gene TRBV3-1; unclear D gene. The CDR3 consists of 14 residues. The ends were cut back, 1 base at V and 4 bases at J, with 8 bases in the middle. CDR1 LGHDT and CDR2 YNNKEL come from the germline V gene (reference sequence). The CDR3 DNA reads as TGTGCCAGCAGCCAAGTTGCGGATAATCAGCCCCAGCATTTT. This sequence encodes CASSQVADNQPQHF.

V gene TRBV7-8 combines with J gene TRBJ2-5, with D maybe TRBD1 (5 bases). The CDR3 runs to 16 residues. Germline V gene sequence: CDR1 SGHVS, CDR2 FQNEAQ. Trimming stripped 1 base from V and 0 bases from J, with 12 bases between. The CDR3 protein is CASSLGDSYYQETQYF. The CDR3 region has the DNA TGTGCCAGCAGCTTAGGAGACAGCTATTACCAAGAGACCCAGTACTTC.

This clonotype has at least ten counts. The genes are TRBV4-2 and TRBJ2-5; D not resolved. The CDR3 extends over 14 amino acids. CDR1 and CDR2 (germline): LGHNA, YNFKEQ. Trimming cost V 2 bases and J 5 bases, with 12 bases left between them. The CDR3 region is CASSQTMGFETQYF. The CDR3 region has the DNA TGTGCCAGCAGCCAAACGATGGGCTTCGAGACCCAGTACTTC.

In this sample, this clonotype turned up many times. The chain carries TRBV5-5 and TRBJ2-3; weak D call: TRBD1 (6 bases). The CDR3 runs to 15 residues. Germline values: CDR1 SGHKS, CDR2 YYEKEE (reference sequence). Deletions cut 0 bases from V and 2 bases from J, with 10 bases between. The CDR3 protein is CASSLGGPVTDTQYF. The CDR3 nucleotides are TGTGCCAGCAGCTTGGGGGGGCCCGTCACAGATACGCAGTATTTT.

This clonotype appeared many times. The rearrangement uses TRBV2 and TRBJ2-2; D gene uncertain. CDR3 length: 11 amino acids. Germline CDR1 is SNHLY and CDR2 is FYNNEI. Between the trimmed V and J ends, which lost 3 bases and 7 bases, there was a span of 3 bases. As DNA, the CDR3 is TGTGCCAGCAGTGACATCGGGGAGCTGTTTTTT. Its translation is CASSDIGELFF.

With respect to this clonotype: At one of its ends the junction is not consistent with the germline gene, which may arise from a read error. V usage is TRBV20-1 and J usage is TRBJ2-5; maybe TRBD2 (7 bases). There are 18 residues in the CDR3. CDR1 and CDR2 from the germline V gene are DFQATT and SNEGSKA (reference sequence). Here the CDR3 reads CCARGGVLEDFSQETQYF. The CDR3 DNA reads as TGCTGTGCTAGGGGGGGGGTACTAGAAGACTTTTCACAAGAGACCCAGTACTTC.

The DNA for the CDR3 is TGCAGCGCTGGGGACAGGCGGGACTATGGCTACACCTTC. It translates to CSAGDRRDYGYTF. V is TRBV29-1 and J is TRBJ1-2, with 8 bases fitting TRBD1. Losses at the gene ends were 7 bases for V and 3 bases for J; bases not matched to a gene: 7. CDR1 is SQVTM and CDR2 is ANQGSEA in the germline V gene. The CDR3 is made up of 13 amino acids.

To note about this clonotype: The junction differs from germline at one of its ends, possibly a read error. This chain links TRBV5-1 with TRBJ2-3; TRBD2 aligns across 7 bases. Germline CDR1 SGHRS, CDR2 YFSETQ. This CDR3 contains 20 residues. For the CDR3, the DNA is TGCGCCAGCAGCTTGGTCCTGACTAGCCTCGAACGCCAGAGCACAGATACGCAGTATTTC. Its protein is CASSLVLTSLERQSTDTQYF. The full variable domain, in which reference TRBV5-1 and TRBJ2-3 provide the parts outside the CDR3, is KAGVTQTPRYLIKTRGQQVTLSCSPISGHRSVSWYQQTPGQGLQFLFEYFSETQRNKGNFPGRFSGRQFSNSRSEMNVSTLELGDSALYLCASSLVLTSLERQSTDTQYFGPGTRLTVL.

This clonotype was seen at least ten times. The V and J genes are TRBV10-3 and TRBJ2-6; TRBD2 might be the D (5 bases). The CDR3 consists of 13 residues. Germline CDR1 and CDR2: ENHRY and SYGVKD. Deletions cut 8 bases from V and 4 bases from J, with 9 bases between. This CDR3 is CAIREVGANVLTF. CDR3 in DNA: TGTGCCATCCGGGAAGTGGGGGCCAACGTCCTGACTTTC.

The chain joins TRBV7-9 to TRBJ2-1; 9 nucleotides match TRBD1. CDR3 length: 16 amino acids. The V and J ends lost 5 bases and 9 bases, in that order; junction bases with no gene match: 14. From germline, CDR1 is SEHNR and CDR2 FQNEAQ (reference sequence). DNA for the CDR3: TGTGCCAGCAGCCCGCGGGCGACAGGGGGGGTGAGTGAGCAGTTCTTC. It encodes CASSPRATGGVSEQFF.

This clonotype has at least ten counts. This chain connects TRBV5-1 to TRBJ2-7; D is unclear. With 1 base removed from V and 0 bases from J, the gap between germline ends came to 11 bases. Germline CDR1 reads SGHRS; CDR2 reads YFSETQ. The CDR3 is 15 amino acids. This CDR3 is CASSLSTPSSYEQYF. The DNA for the CDR3 is TGCGCCAGCAGCTTGTCCACACCCAGCTCCTACGAGCAGTACTTC.

This clonotype was observed a handful of times. This chain connects TRBV19 to TRBJ2-1, with TRBD1 identical over 7 bases. The CDR3 is made up of 12 amino acids. Germline CDR1 and CDR2: LNHDA and SQIVND (reference sequence). DNA for the CDR3: TGTGCTACGGGACAGCTTTACAATGAGCAGTTCTTC. Translating it yields CATGQLYNEQFF.

The chain links TRBV5-1 to TRBJ1-1; D remains unclear. Germline loops: CDR1 SGHRS, CDR2 YFSETQ. Trimming removed 1 base at V and 5 bases at J, with 9 bases between. The CDR3 has 13 amino acids. CDR3 in DNA: TGCGCCAGCAGCTTGAGGTCGTCGACTGAAGCTTTCTTT. It encodes CASSLRSSTEAFF.

This clonotype was seen only a few times. The chain carries TRBV5-1 and TRBJ2-3; a weak D match, TRBD1 (5 bases). The CDR3 totals 14 residues. In germline, CDR1 is SGHRS, CDR2 YFSETQ. Between the trimmed V and J ends, which lost 4 bases and 2 bases, there was a span of 11 bases. DNA for the CDR3: TGCGCCAGCAGCCCAGGGTTTCTCACAGATACGCAGTATTTT. Its protein product is CASSPGFLTDTQYF.